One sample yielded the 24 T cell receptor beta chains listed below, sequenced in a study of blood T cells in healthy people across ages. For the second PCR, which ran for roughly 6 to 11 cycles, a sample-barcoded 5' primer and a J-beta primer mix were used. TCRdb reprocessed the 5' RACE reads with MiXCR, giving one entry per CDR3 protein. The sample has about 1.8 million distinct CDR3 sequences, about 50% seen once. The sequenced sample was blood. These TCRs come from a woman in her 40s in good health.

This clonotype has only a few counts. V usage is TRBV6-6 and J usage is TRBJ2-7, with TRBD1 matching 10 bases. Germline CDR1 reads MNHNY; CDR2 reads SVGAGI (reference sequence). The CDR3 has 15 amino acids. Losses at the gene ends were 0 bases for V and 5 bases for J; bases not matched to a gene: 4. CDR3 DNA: TGTGCCAGCAGTTACTCAGGACAGGGGGGGAACGAGCAGTACTTC. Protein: CASSYSGQGGNEQYF.

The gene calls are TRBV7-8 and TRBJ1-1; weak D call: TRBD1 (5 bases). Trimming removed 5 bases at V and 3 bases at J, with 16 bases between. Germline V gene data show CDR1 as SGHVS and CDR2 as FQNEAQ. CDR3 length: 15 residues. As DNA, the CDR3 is TGTGCCAGCAGCCCCTGGGGACCAGCGGACACTGAAGCTTTCTTT. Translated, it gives CASSPWGPADTEAFF. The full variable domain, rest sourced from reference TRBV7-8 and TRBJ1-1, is GAGVSQSPRYKVAKRGQDVALRCDPISGHVSLFWYQQALGQGPEFLTYFQNEAQLDKSGLPSDRFFAERPEGSVSTLKIQRTQQEDSAVYLCASSPWGPADTEAFFGQGTRLTVV.

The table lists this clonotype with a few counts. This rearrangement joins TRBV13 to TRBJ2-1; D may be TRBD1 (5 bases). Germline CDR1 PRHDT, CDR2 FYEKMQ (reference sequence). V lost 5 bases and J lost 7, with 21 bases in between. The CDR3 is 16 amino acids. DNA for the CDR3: TGTGCCAGCAGCCGAAAGACCTCTAGGGGTAGGAATGAGCAGTTCTTC. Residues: CASSRKTSRGRNEQFF.

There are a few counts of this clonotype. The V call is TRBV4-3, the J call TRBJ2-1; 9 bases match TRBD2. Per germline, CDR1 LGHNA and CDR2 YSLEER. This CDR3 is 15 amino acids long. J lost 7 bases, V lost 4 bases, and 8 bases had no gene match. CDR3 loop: CASSLGGGAANEQFF. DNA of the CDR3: TGCGCCAGCAGCCTTGGCGGGGGGGCCGCAAATGAGCAGTTCTTC.

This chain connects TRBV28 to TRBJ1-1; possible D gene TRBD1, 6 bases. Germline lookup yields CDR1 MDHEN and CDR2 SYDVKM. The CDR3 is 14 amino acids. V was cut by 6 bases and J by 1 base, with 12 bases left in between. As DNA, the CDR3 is TGTGCCAGCAGCCGGACAGCCTCGAACACTGAAGCTTTCTTT. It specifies CASSRTASNTEAFF. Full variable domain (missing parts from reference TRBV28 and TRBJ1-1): DVKVTQSSRYLVKRTGEKVFLECVQDMDHENMFWYRQDPGLGLRLIYFSYDVKMKEKGDIPEGYSVSREKKERFSLILESASTNQTSMYLCASSRTASNTEAFFGQGTRLTVV.

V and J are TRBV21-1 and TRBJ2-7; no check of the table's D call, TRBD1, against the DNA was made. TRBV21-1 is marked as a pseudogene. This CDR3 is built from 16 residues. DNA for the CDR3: TGTGCCAGCAGCAAATTCCGAGGGACAGGGGTCCACGAGCAGTACTTC. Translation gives CASSKFRGTGVHEQYF.

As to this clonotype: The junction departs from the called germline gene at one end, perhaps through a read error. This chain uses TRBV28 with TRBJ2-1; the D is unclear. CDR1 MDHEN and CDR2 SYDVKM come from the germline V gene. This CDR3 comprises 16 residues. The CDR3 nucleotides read TGCGCCAGCAGCCAAGAACCGCGCGTCACCTACAATGAGCAGTTCTTC. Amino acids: CASSQEPRVTYNEQFF.

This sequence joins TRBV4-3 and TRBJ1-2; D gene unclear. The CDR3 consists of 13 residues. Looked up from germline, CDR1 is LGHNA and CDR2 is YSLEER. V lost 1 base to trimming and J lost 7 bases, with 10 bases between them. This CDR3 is CASSQASLGGYTF. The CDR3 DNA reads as TGCGCCAGCAGCCAAGCCAGTTTGGGTGGCTACACCTTC.

The CDR3 here is CASSGENNSPLHF. The CDR3 region has the DNA TGTGCCAGCAGTGGGGAGAATAATTCACCCCTCCACTTT. V usage is TRBV27 and J usage is TRBJ1-6; D remains unclear. Germline CDR1 reads MNHEY; CDR2 reads SMNVEV (reference sequence). The CDR3 runs to 13 residues. The ends were cut back, 5 bases at V and 5 bases at J, with 7 bases in the middle.

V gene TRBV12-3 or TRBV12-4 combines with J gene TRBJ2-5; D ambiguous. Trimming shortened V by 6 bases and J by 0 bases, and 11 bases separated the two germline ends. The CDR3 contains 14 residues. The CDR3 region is CASRLAQHQETQYF. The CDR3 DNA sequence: TGTGCCAGCAGGCTGGCCCAGCACCAAGAGACCCAGTACTTC.

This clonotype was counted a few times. The CDR3 here is CSVEDRGGRSFDTQYF. CDR3 coding DNA: TGCAGCGTTGAAGATAGGGGGGGACGGAGTTTTGATACGCAGTATTTT. V usage is TRBV29-1 and J usage is TRBJ2-3, with a tentative D call TRBD2 (7 bases). V gave up 0 bases and J gave up 6 bases, with 19 bases separating them. Germline CDR1 reads SQVTM; CDR2 reads ANQGSEA. This CDR3 has 16 amino acids.

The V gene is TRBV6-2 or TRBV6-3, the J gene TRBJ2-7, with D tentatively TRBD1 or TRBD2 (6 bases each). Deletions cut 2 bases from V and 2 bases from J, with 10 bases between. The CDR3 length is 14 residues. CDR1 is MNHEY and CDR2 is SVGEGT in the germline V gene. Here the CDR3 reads CASSYRRGPYEQYF. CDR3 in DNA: TGTGCCAGCAGTTACCGACGGGGGCCCTACGAGCAGTACTTC.

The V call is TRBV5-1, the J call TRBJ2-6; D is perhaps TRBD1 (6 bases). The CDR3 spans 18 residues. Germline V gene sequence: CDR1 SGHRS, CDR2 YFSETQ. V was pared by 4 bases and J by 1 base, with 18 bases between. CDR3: CASSPWTDPGSGANVLTF. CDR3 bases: TGCGCCAGCAGCCCGTGGACAGATCCAGGTTCTGGGGCCAACGTCCTGACTTTC.

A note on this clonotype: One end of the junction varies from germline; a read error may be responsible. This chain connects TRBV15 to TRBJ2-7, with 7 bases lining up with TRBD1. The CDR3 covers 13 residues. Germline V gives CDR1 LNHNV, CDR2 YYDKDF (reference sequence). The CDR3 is CATSGDRVYERYF. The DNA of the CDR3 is TGTGCCACCAGCGGAGACAGGGTTTACGAGCGGTACTTC.

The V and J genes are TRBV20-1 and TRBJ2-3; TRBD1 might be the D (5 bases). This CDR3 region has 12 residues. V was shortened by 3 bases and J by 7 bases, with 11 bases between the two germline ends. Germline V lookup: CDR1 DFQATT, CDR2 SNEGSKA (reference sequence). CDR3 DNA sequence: TGCAGTGCTAGCCAACAGGTATATACGCAGTATTTT. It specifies CSASQQVYTQYF.

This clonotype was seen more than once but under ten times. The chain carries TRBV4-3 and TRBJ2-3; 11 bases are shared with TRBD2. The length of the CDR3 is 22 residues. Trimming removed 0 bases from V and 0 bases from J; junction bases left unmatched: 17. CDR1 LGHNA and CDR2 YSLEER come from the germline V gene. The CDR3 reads CASSQDLVVGLAVYTSTDTQYF. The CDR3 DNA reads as TGCGCCAGCAGCCAAGATTTGGTGGTGGGACTAGCGGTGTATACTAGCACAGATACGCAGTATTTT.

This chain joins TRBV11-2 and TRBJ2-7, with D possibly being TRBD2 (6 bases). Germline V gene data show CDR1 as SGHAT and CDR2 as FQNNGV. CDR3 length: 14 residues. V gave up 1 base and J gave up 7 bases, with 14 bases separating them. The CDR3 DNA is TGTGCCAGCAGCTTAGGACTGCGGGATCCTGAGCAGTACTTC. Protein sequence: CASSLGLRDPEQYF.

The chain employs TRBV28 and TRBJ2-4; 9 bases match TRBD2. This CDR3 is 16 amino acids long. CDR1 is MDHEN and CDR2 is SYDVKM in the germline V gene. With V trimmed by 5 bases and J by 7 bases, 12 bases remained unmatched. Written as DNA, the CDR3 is TGTGCCAGCAGTCGCAGGGGCGGGGGGGCGAGTAACATTCAGTACTTC. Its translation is CASSRRGGGASNIQYF.

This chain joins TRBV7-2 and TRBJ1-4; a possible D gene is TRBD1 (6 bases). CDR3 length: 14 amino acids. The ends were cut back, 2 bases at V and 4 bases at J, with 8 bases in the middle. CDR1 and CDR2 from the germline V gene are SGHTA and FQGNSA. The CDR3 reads CASSLRGGNEKLFF. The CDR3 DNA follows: TGTGCCAGCAGCTTAAGGGGGGGTAATGAAAAACTGTTTTTT.

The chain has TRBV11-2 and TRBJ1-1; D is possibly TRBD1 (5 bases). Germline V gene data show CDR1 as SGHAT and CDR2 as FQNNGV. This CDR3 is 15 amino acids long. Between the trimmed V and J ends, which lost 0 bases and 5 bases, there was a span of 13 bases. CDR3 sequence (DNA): TGTGCCAGCAGCTTAGAAGGGGTCGGGCAGACTGAAGCTTTCTTT. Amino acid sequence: CASSLEGVGQTEAFF.

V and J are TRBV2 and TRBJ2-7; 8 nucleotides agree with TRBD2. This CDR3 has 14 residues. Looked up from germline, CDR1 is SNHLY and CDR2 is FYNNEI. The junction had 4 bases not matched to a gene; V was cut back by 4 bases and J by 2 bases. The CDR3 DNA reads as TGTGCCAGCAGTGCAGCGGGGGCCCCCTACGAGCAGTACTTC. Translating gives CASSAAGAPYEQYF.

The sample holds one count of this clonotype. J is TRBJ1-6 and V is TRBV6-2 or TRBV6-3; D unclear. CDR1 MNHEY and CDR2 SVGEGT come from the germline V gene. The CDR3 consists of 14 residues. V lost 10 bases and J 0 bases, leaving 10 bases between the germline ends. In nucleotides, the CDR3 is TGTGCCACCCAAAGGAGCTCCTATAATTCACCCCTCCACTTT. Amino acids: CATQRSSYNSPLHF.

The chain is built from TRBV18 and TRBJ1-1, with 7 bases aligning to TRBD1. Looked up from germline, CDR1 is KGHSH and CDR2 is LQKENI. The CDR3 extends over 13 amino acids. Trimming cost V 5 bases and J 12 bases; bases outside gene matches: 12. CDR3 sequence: CASSKATGDGSFF. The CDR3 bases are TGTGCCAGCTCAAAAGCAACAGGGGATGGGTCTTTCTTT.

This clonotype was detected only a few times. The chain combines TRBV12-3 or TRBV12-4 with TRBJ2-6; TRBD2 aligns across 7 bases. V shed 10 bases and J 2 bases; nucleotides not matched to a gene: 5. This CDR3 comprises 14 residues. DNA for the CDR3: TGTGCCACCCCGAGCGGGGCTGGGGCCAACGTCCTGACTTTC. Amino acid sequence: CATPSGAGANVLTF.